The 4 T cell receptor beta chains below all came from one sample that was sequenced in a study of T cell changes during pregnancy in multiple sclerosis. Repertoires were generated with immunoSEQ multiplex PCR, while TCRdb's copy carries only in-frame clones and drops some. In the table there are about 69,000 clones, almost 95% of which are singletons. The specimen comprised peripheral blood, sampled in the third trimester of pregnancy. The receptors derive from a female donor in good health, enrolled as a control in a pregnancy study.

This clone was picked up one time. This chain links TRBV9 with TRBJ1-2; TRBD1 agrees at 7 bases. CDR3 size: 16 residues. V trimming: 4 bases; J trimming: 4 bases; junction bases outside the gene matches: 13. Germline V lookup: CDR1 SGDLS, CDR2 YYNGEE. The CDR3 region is CASSPRWDAGGYGYTF. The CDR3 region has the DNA TGTGCCAGCAGCCCTCGGTGGGACGCAGGGGGCTATGGCTACACCTTC.

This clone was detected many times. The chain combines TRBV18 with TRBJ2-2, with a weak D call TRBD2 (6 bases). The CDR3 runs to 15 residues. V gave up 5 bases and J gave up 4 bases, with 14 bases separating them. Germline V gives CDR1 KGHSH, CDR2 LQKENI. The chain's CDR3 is CASSNGGYSTGELFF. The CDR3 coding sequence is TGTGCCAGCTCAAACGGGGGTTACAGCACCGGGGAGCTGTTTTTT.

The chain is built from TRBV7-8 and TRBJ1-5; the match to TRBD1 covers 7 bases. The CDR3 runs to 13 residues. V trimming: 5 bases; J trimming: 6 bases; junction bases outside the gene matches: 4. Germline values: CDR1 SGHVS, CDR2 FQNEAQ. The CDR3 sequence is CASSAPGGQPQHF. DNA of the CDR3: TGTGCCAGCAGCGCCCCAGGGGGTCAGCCCCAGCATTTT.

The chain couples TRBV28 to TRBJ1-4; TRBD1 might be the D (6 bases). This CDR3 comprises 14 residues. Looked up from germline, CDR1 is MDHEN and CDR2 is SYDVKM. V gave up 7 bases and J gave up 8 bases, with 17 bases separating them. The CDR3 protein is CASTRAGAGEKLFF. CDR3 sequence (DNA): TGTGCCAGCACACGGGCAGGGGCAGGGGAAAAACTGTTTTTT.